A selection of T cell receptor beta chains follows, all from one sample in a study of T-cell memory formation after mild COVID-19. TCRdb re-called the 5' RACE reads through MiXCR, storing one row per CDR3 protein. The sample holds just over 300,000 distinct CDR3 sequences, roughly a fifth seen once. The sequenced sample consisted of PBMCs or a T cell subset sorted from them (not recorded which). The source of these receptors is a man between 18 and 29 years old who had mild COVID-19 (a few samples of this study predate the infection). Cell type and time point are not known. Both conserved end residues are part of each CDR3. The order of the fields is D gene, V gene, clone size, J gene, CDR3 protein, CDR3 DNA. A D gene is named only where the DNA matches it firmly. For some rows the clone size is stated as once, few or many, or as a class when expanded; others skip it.

.	TRBV7-9	few	TRBJ2-4	CASSPSWNIQYF	TGTGCCAGCAGCCCGAGTTGGAACATTCAGTACTTC
TRBD1	TRBV7-8	few	TRBJ2-3	CASSLWTGGFRTDTQYF	TGTGCCAGCAGCCTTTGGACAGGGGGCTTTCGCACAGATACGCAGTATTTT
.	TRBV7-9	few	TRBJ2-7	CASSWTETYEQYF	TGTGCCAGCAGCTGGACAGAGACCTACGAGCAGTACTTC
.	TRBV30	many	TRBJ2-7	CAWTSRDGTYEQYF	TGTGCCTGGACCTCCCGGGACGGGACCTACGAGCAGTACTTC
.	TRBV7-2	.	TRBJ2-3	CASSLRGRDTQYF	TGTGCCAGCAGCTTACGGGGCCGCGATACGCAGTATTTT
.	TRBV6-2/TRBV6-3	.	TRBJ2-1	CASSSPFGGSGNEQFF	TGTGCCAGCAGTTCCCCATTTGGGGGCTCGGGAAATGAGCAGTTCTTC
.	TRBV7-8	.	TRBJ1-2	CASSFTLSRAGGYGYTF	TGTGCCAGCAGCTTTACCCTCTCGAGGGCTGGAGGCTATGGCTACACCTTC
TRBD2	TRBV7-3	.	TRBJ2-1	CASSRGTSGGGEQFF	TGTGCCAGCAGCCGCGGGACTAGCGGGGGGGGTGAGCAGTTCTTC
.	TRBV5-5	.	TRBJ1-5	CASSLTDNQPQHF	TGTGCCAGCAGCTTAACGGACAATCAGCCCCAGCATTTT
TRBD2	TRBV12-3/TRBV12-4	.	TRBJ2-3	CASTGTSGGNTQYF	TGTGCCAGCACCGGGACTAGCGGAGGGAATACGCAGTATTTT
.	TRBV12-3/TRBV12-4	few	TRBJ1-5	CASSLGWAGAQPQHF	TGTGCCAGCAGTTTAGGGTGGGCAGGGGCGCAGCCCCAGCATTTT
TRBD2	TRBV10-1	.	TRBJ2-4	CASSEGLVGRNIQYF	TGCGCCAGCAGTGAGGGACTAGTCGGGCGCAACATTCAGTACTTC
.	TRBV20-1	.	TRBJ1-2	CSARGRDGNYGYTF	TGCAGTGCTAGAGGGAGGGACGGCAACTATGGCTACACCTTC
.	TRBV12-3/TRBV12-4	.	TRBJ1-2	CASALANYGYTF	TGTGCCAGCGCTTTAGCTAACTATGGCTACACCTTC
TRBD2	TRBV4-3	few	TRBJ2-7	CASSQEAHGREQYF	TGCGCCAGCAGCCAAGAGGCCCACGGGAGGGAGCAGTACTTC
TRBD1	TRBV5-4	few	TRBJ1-2	CASSRDRENYGYTF	TGTGCCAGCAGTCGCGACAGGGAGAACTATGGCTACACCTTC
.	TRBV7-9	.	TRBJ1-3	CASSATPGTVGNTIYF	TGTGCCAGCAGCGCGACCCCCGGGACCGTTGGAAACACCATATATTTT
.	TRBV5-1	few	TRBJ1-1	CASRNLDRLNTEAFF	TGCGCCAGCAGAAACCTTGACAGGTTGAACACTGAAGCTTTCTTT
.	TRBV6-5	few	TRBJ2-2	CASARRENTGELFF	TGTGCCAGTGCTAGGAGGGAGAACACCGGGGAGCTGTTTTTT
.	TRBV7-3	.	TRBJ2-3	CASRIAADTQYF	TGTGCCAGCAGGATAGCAGCAGATACGCAGTATTTT
TRBD1	TRBV7-2	.	TRBJ2-1	CASSLKGAPEQFF	TGTGCCAGCAGCTTAAAGGGGGCGCCTGAGCAGTTCTTC
.	TRBV5-1	.	TRBJ2-7	CASSLATGLKYEQYF	TGCGCCAGCAGCTTAGCAACAGGGTTAAAGTACGAGCAGTACTTC
TRBD1	TRBV6-2/TRBV6-3	.	TRBJ1-2	CASRPGQGSAGRYTF	TGTGCCAGCAGACCCGGACAGGGGTCGGCCGGTCGCTACACCTTC
TRBD1	TRBV3-1	few	TRBJ2-2	CASSQGAGGIGELFF	TGTGCCAGCAGCCAAGGGGCAGGGGGCATCGGGGAGCTGTTTTTT
TRBD1	TRBV24-1	.	TRBJ2-3	CATLFGTGSDTQYF	TGTGCCACCTTATTCGGGACAGGGAGTGATACGCAGTATTTT
.	TRBV15	.	TRBJ1-1	CATSRDPNTEAFF	TGTGCCACCAGCAGAGATCCGAACACTGAAGCTTTCTTT
TRBD1	TRBV7-6	few	TRBJ2-3	CASSLGGWGTGSGDTQYF	TGTGCCAGCAGCTTAGGAGGTTGGGGGACAGGGAGTGGAGATACGCAGTATTTT
.	TRBV7-2	.	TRBJ2-1	CASSLTSQGRFF	TGTGCCAGCAGCTTAACCAGCCAGGGGCGGTTCTTC
TRBD2	TRBV6-5	few	TRBJ2-5	CASSYSRASGGRETQYF	TGTGCCAGCAGTTACTCACGGGCTAGCGGGGGGAGGGAGACCCAGTACTTC
.	TRBV29-1	.	TRBJ1-1	CSVDNRALGTEAFF	TGCAGCGTTGACAACAGGGCTTTAGGCACTGAAGCTTTCTTT
.	TRBV6-2/TRBV6-3	.	TRBJ1-6	CASSWTAANSPLHF	TGTGCCAGCAGTTGGACAGCCGCTAATTCACCCCTCCACTTT
TRBD2	TRBV5-1	.	TRBJ2-3	CASSLTSGYTDTQYF	TGCGCCAGCAGCTTGACTAGCGGCTACACAGATACGCAGTATTTT